The source of this TCR beta chain is a study of blood T cell repertoires in COVID-19. The overall study: The origin of the acute and convalescent COVID-19 samples was the United States, Italy and Spain. Sources were T cells, B-cell-depleted T cells, or PBMCs; the material itself was cDNA or gDNA.

In the source study's methods: Reference gene primer amplification yielded estimated nucleated cell counts. Clones were sequenced by immunoSEQ multiplex PCR, and TCRdb holds only the in-frame ones, with some missing. D and trimming were read from the DNA, whereas the V and J calls and clone size are those reported in that table. The sample shows 150,000 to 200,000 clones, 86% of them seen only once. Germline V gene data show CDR1 as SGHTA and CDR2 as FQGNSA. The CDR3 runs to 13 residues. Between the trimmed V and J ends, which lost 5 bases and 5 bases, there was a span of 12 bases. The clonotype originates from a woman older than 75 in a cohort sampled during active or convalescent COVID-19. J is TRBJ2-5 and V is TRBV7-2, with D perhaps TRBD2 (5 bases). Sequenced sample: peripheral blood. In DNA, the CDR3 is TGTGCCAGCAGCCTAACGGGGTATGAGACCCAGTACTTC. Residues: CASSLTGYETQYF.